These 16 T cell receptor beta chains originate from one sample sequenced in a study of blood T cell repertoires in COVID-19. The protocol was immunoSEQ multiplex PCR, while the TCRdb copy is restricted to in-frame clones and leaves out a portion. The sample records approximately 130,000 clones, 80% to 90% being singletons. The sequencing sample was made of peripheral blood. The receptor set was obtained from a man in his fifties or sixties with active COVID-19.

The CDR3: CASSLRRGDTQYF. In nucleotides, the CDR3 is TGTGCCAGCAGCTTAAGAAGGGGAGATACGCAGTATTTT. The chain links TRBV7-3 to TRBJ2-3; D may be TRBD1 (5 bases). The CDR3 has 13 amino acids. The germline V gene encodes CDR1 SGHTA and CDR2 FQGTGA. V lost 1 base to trimming and J lost 5 bases, with 7 bases between them.

The chain carries TRBV2 and TRBJ2-1; TRBD2 might be the D (5 bases). CDR1 and CDR2 from the germline V gene are SNHLY and FYNNEI. The V end was cut by 7 bases, the J end by 6 bases, with 10 bases between. The CDR3 is 12 amino acids. The DNA for the CDR3 is TGTGCCAGCAATGGACTCTTCAATGAGCAGTTCTTC. Translating it yields CASNGLFNEQFF.

V and J are TRBV5-6 and TRBJ2-7; weak D call: TRBD1 (6 bases). The CDR3 has 16 amino acids. Trimming cost V 4 bases and J 0 bases, with 17 bases left between them. Looked up from germline, CDR1 is SGHDT and CDR2 is YYEEEE. Written as DNA, the CDR3 is TGTGCCAGCAGCCGAGACCCCGGGACATTCTCCTACGAGCAGTACTTC. It codes for CASSRDPGTFSYEQYF.

This chain links TRBV19 with TRBJ1-5; D is unresolved. Germline V gene data show CDR1 as LNHDA and CDR2 as SQIVND (reference sequence). V lost 3 bases, J lost 4 bases, and 13 bases lay in between. The CDR3 is 15 amino acids. Here the CDR3 DNA reads TGTGCCAGTAGTATTTCGAGGACGGGGAATCAGCCCCAGCATTTT. Translating gives CASSISRTGNQPQHF. The complete variable domain, with remaining parts taken from reference TRBV19 and TRBJ1-5, reads DGGITQSPKYLFRKEGQNVTLSCEQNLNHDAMYWYRQDPGQGLRLIYYSQIVNDFQKGDIAEGYSVSREKKESFPLTVTSAQKNPTAFYLCASSISRTGNQPQHFGDGTRLSIL.

The rearrangement uses TRBV19 and TRBJ2-7, with TRBD1 matching 7 bases. There are 13 residues in the CDR3. V was pared by 6 bases and J by 3 bases, with 5 bases of the junction left unmatched. From germline, CDR1 is LNHDA and CDR2 SQIVND (reference sequence). CDR3 sequence: CASRPGTDYEQYF. The DNA of the CDR3 is TGTGCCAGTAGACCCGGGACAGACTACGAGCAGTACTTC.

This clone is a singleton in its sample. The chain combines TRBV28 with TRBJ1-1, with unresolved D. Germline lookup yields CDR1 MDHEN and CDR2 SYDVKM. The CDR3 runs 16 residues. Trimming stripped 2 bases from V and 4 bases from J, with 17 bases between. The CDR3 DNA follows: TGTGCCAGCAGTTTAAGAGGTTTTAGACGGAGCACTGAAGCTTTCTTT. As protein: CASSLRGFRRSTEAFF.

The genes are TRBV14 and TRBJ2-1, with D possibly matching TRBD2 (5 bases). Germline assignment: CDR1 SGHDN and CDR2 FVKESK. The CDR3 is made up of 15 amino acids. V was clipped by 2 bases and J by 4 bases, with 12 bases between them. Here the CDR3 DNA reads TGTGCCAGCAGCCAACTGGCGGGCGGATACAATGAGCAGTTCTTC. Translating gives CASSQLAGGYNEQFF.

This clone was observed a handful of times. DNA of the CDR3: TGCGCCAGCAGCCAAGCCCTACGTCAGCCCCAGCATTTT. Amino acids: CASSQALRQPQHF. V and J are TRBV4-1 and TRBJ1-5; no definite D call. The germline gives CDR1 MGHRA, CDR2 YSYEKL. This CDR3 is built from 13 residues. The V and J ends lost 1 base and 6 bases respectively, with 7 bases between them.

The genes are TRBV6-2 or TRBV6-3 and TRBJ2-2; 7 positions agree with TRBD1. Germline assignment: CDR1 MNHEY and CDR2 SVGEGT. CDR3 length equals 12 residues. V lost 6 bases, J lost 11 bases, and 6 bases stayed unmatched. CDR3 nucleotide sequence: TGTGCCAGCAGCTGGGACAGTTTTGAGCTGTTTTTT. Translating gives CASSWDSFELFF.

This chain uses TRBV19 with TRBJ2-4; 8 bases line up with TRBD1. This CDR3 is built from 13 residues. V shed 5 bases and J 7 bases; nucleotides not matched to a gene: 4. Germline CDR1 LNHDA, CDR2 SQIVND (reference sequence). CDR3 DNA sequence: TGTGCCAGTAGTGACAGGGGAGCGAACATTCAGTACTTC. It translates to CASSDRGANIQYF.

The CDR3 DNA is TGTGCCACCAGCAGAGACGGGACAGAGAATGAAAAACTGTTTTTT. Translation gives CATSRDGTENEKLFF. The rearrangement joins TRBV15 to TRBJ1-4, with 7 bases aligning to TRBD1. The CDR3 has 15 amino acids. V was pared by 0 bases and J by 5 bases, with 3 bases of the junction left unmatched. Per germline, CDR1 LNHNV and CDR2 YYDKDF (reference sequence).

This chain connects TRBV4-3 to TRBJ1-4, with a weak D call TRBD1 (6 bases). Trimming cost V 4 bases and J 8 bases, with 20 bases left between them. Germline V CDR1 and CDR2: LGHNA, YSLEER. The CDR3 is 16 amino acids. CDR3 amino acids: CASSLLSYRAQEKLFF. The CDR3 DNA follows: TGCGCCAGCAGCCTTCTAAGTTACAGGGCCCAGGAAAAACTGTTTTTT.

This clone was observed once. This sequence joins TRBV10-3 and TRBJ2-7; D is perhaps TRBD1 (6 bases). Trimming stripped 6 bases from V and 5 bases from J, with 17 bases between. The germline gives CDR1 ENHRY, CDR2 SYGVKD. The length of the CDR3 is 14 residues. In DNA form, the CDR3 reads TGTGCCATCAGGCTTACCGGGACATCCGACGAGCAGTACTTC. Translating it yields CAIRLTGTSDEQYF.

This clone was seen more than once but under ten times. V usage is TRBV19 and J usage is TRBJ2-1; 13 bases match TRBD2. V lost 4 bases and J lost 0; bases outside the gene matches: 6. CDR1 is LNHDA and CDR2 is SQIVND in the germline V gene (reference sequence). The CDR3 consists of 18 residues. The CDR3 loop is CASSNTGLAGSSYNEQFF. For the CDR3, the DNA is TGTGCCAGTAGTAACACGGGACTAGCGGGGAGCTCCTACAATGAGCAGTTCTTC. The whole variable domain, remainder taken from reference TRBV19 and TRBJ2-1, is DGGITQSPKYLFRKEGQNVTLSCEQNLNHDAMYWYRQDPGQGLRLIYYSQIVNDFQKGDIAEGYSVSREKKESFPLTVTSAQKNPTAFYLCASSNTGLAGSSYNEQFFGPGTRLTVL.

The chain is built from TRBV27 and TRBJ2-7; 8 bases fit TRBD1. Unmatched junction bases numbered 2, after V lost 5 bases and J lost 2 bases. The CDR3 runs to 13 residues. Germline lookup yields CDR1 MNHEY and CDR2 SMNVEV (reference sequence). In DNA, the CDR3 is TGTGCCAGCAGTGGGACAGGAACCTACGAGCAGTACTTC. Its protein product is CASSGTGTYEQYF.

The V and J genes are TRBV12-3 or TRBV12-4 and TRBJ1-5; D gene unclear. V was clipped by 3 bases and J by 3 bases, with 6 bases between them. CDR3 length equals 13 residues. In DNA form, the CDR3 reads TGTGCCAGCAGTTTTTTAGCCAATCAGCCCCAGCATTTT. Translation gives CASSFLANQPQHF.